This T cell receptor (beta chain) derives from a study of T cell responses to AZD1222 COVID-19 vaccine. Using immunoSEQ multiplex PCR, the repertoire was profiled, and TCRdb retains in-frame clones only, with some absent. The profile shows roughly 180,000 clones, 90% to 95% of them singletons. V was trimmed by 6 bases and J by 1 base, leaving 21 bases between them. This CDR3 has 16 residues. CDR1 and CDR2 (germline): GTSNPN, SVGIG (reference sequence). The TCR originated in an adult in good health. The sequencing here drew on peripheral blood, taken on day 0 of AZD1222 vaccination. V gene TRBV30 combines with J gene TRBJ1-1; tentatively, D is TRBD1 (6 bases). CDR3 nucleotides: TGTGCCTGTTCAGGGGTCGCTGGGACAAGGAACACTGAAGCTTTCTTT. As protein: CACSGVAGTRNTEAFF. Full variable domain (remainder filled in from reference TRBV30 and TRBJ1-1): SQTIHQWPATLVQPVGSPLSLECTVEGTSNPNLYWYRQAAGRGLQLLFYSVGIGQISSEVPQNLSASRPQDRQFILSSKKLLLSDSGFYLCACSGVAGTRNTEAFFGQGTRLTVV.